This T cell receptor (beta chain) was sequenced in a study of follicular helper T cells after annual influenza vaccination. Assay used: immunoSEQ multiplex PCR; TCRdb lists only in-frame clones, some missing. The sample has some 11,000 clones; 70% to 85% are singletons. The time point denotes: 2014-2015 season, pre-vaccination. General study results and limits: ICOS+CD38+ cTfh clonality change tracked circulating plasmablast frequency change.

The length of the CDR3 is 14 residues. Trimming shortened V by 4 bases and J by 2 bases, and 10 bases separated the two germline ends. Germline-derived CDR1 and CDR2 are SGHNT and YYREEE (reference sequence). Points on this clone: The antigen is unknown.

The V call is TRBV5-4, the J call TRBJ2-4; D ambiguous. The TCR sequence derives from an adult who received the influenza vaccine. This sample comprised CXCR5- memory CD4+ T cells sorted from blood, obtained on the day of influenza vaccination. CDR3 sequence reads: CASSPLPTKNIQYF. CDR3 nucleotide sequence: TGTGCCAGCAGCCCGCTCCCTACCAAAAACATTCAGTACTTC.